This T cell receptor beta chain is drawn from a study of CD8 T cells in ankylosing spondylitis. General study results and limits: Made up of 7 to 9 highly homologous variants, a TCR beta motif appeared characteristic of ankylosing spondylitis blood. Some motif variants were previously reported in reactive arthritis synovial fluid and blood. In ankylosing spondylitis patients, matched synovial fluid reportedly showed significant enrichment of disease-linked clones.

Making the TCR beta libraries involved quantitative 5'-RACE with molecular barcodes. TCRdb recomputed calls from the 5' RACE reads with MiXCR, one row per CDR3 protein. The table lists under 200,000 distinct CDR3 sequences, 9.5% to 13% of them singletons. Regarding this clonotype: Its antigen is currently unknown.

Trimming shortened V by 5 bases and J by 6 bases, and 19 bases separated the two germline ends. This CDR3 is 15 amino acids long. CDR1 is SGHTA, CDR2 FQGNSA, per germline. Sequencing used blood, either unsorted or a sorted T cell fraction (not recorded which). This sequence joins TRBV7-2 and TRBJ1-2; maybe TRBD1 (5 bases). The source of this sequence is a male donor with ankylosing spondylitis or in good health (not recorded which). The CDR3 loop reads CASSLSRGGFHGYTF. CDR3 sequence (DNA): TGTGCCAGCAGCCTTAGCCGGGGGGGGTTCCATGGCTACACCTTC. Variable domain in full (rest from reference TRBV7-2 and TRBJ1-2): GAGVSQSPSNKVTEKGKDVELRCDPISGHTALYWYRQSLGQGLEFLIYFQGNSAPDKSGLPSDRFSAERTGGSVSTLTIQRTQQEDSAVYLCASSLSRGGFHGYTFGSGTRLTVV.